Presented here are 24 T cell receptor beta chains from one specimen sequenced in a study of regulatory T cells in long-lasting Graves disease. Arm-PCR of CDR3 regions and iRepertoire HTBI primers were used to build TCR beta libraries. TCRdb recomputed calls from the multiplex PCR reads with MiXCR, one row per CDR3 protein. The sample yields around 360,000 distinct CDR3 sequences, 15% to 20% seen once. Time point described: newly diagnosed GD, antithyroid drugs for less than 3 months. PBMC-derived RNA was used for the TCR library. The same sample was also studied in work on T cells in Graves' hyperthyroidism and ophthalmopathy.

Sequenced material: peripheral blood mononuclear cells (PBMCs), taken at new diagnosis, from a patient treated with antithyroid drugs. Receptor source: a young woman with Graves disease.

This clonotype was found a few times. The chain has TRBV12-3 or TRBV12-4 and TRBJ2-2; TRBD2 matches 10 bases. Trimming at V came to 5 bases and at J to 3 bases, leaving 6 bases not matched to a gene. The CDR3 is 16 residues long. The CDR3, as DNA: TGTGCCAGCAGTCGAATAGGACTAGCGGACACCGGGGAGCTGTTTTTT. Its translation: CASSRIGLADTGELFF.

The chain employs TRBV7-9 and TRBJ1-6; TRBD1 matches 7 bases. The CDR3 is made up of 15 amino acids. Germline loops: CDR1 SEHNR, CDR2 FQNEAQ (reference sequence). With V trimmed by 4 bases and J by 5 bases, 5 bases remained unmatched. CDR3 nucleotide sequence: TGTGCCAGCAGCTCAGGGGGGGCGAATAATTCACCCCTCCACTTT. Encoded protein: CASSSGGANNSPLHF.

Details on this clonotype: A much larger clone differs from this one at a single base, so this may be a read error. The chain recombines TRBV6-5 with TRBJ2-1; no definite D call. Germline V lookup: CDR1 MNHEY, CDR2 SVGAGI. CDR3 length: 14 residues. Here the CDR3 reads CASSYSNSRNEQLF. For the CDR3, the DNA is TGTGCCAGCAGTTACAGTAACTCAAGGAATGAGCAGCTCTTC.

This clonotype was detected only a few times. The rearrangement uses TRBV2 and TRBJ1-2; TRBD1 aligns across 9 bases. Looked up from germline, CDR1 is SNHLY and CDR2 is FYNNEI. The CDR3 is made up of 13 amino acids. V shed 6 bases, J shed 6 bases, and the junction held 5 bases outside the gene matches. CDR3 DNA: TGTGCCAGCAGGGGGACAGGGCCGGATGGCTACACCTTC. Its translation is CASRGTGPDGYTF.

This clonotype appeared many times. V gene TRBV2 combines with J gene TRBJ2-7, with TRBD1 matching over 9 bases. The CDR3 spans 15 residues. CDR1 and CDR2 (germline): SNHLY, FYNNEI. Unmatched junction bases numbered 12, after V lost 6 bases and J lost 6 bases. The CDR3 loop reads CASRATGGASLEQYF. In DNA form, the CDR3 reads TGTGCCAGCAGGGCTACAGGGGGCGCTTCACTCGAGCAGTACTTC.

The table lists this clonotype with many counts. This chain connects TRBV9 to TRBJ2-7; 8 nucleotides align to TRBD1. Germline assignment: CDR1 SGDLS and CDR2 YYNGEE. This CDR3 region has 15 residues. The ends lost 4 bases at V and 2 bases at J; junction bases unmatched: 8. The CDR3 region has the DNA TGTGCCAGCAGCCCCCGGGGACAGGTAACCTACGAGCAGTACTTC. Its translation: CASSPRGQVTYEQYF. The complete variable domain, with remaining parts taken from reference TRBV9 and TRBJ2-7, reads DSGVTQTPKHLITATGQRVTLRCSPRSGDLSVYWYQQSLDQGLQFLIQYYNGEERAKGNILERFSAQQFPDLHSELNLSSLELGDSALYFCASSPRGQVTYEQYFGPGTRLTVT.

This clonotype was found many times. This chain joins TRBV5-1 and TRBJ2-3; TRBD2 matches 13 bases. The CDR3 is made up of 16 amino acids. The V segment lost 4 bases and the J segment 0 bases; nucleotides outside the gene matches: 2. Per the germline V gene, CDR1 is SGHRS and CDR2 is YFSETQ. The CDR3 loop is CASSPGLAGSTDTQYF. The CDR3 nucleotides are TGCGCCAGCAGCCCGGGACTAGCGGGGAGCACAGATACGCAGTATTTT.

This clonotype occurred a few times. The chain is built from TRBV10-3 and TRBJ2-2, with D possibly TRBD1 on 6 matching bases. V dropped 6 bases and J dropped 8 bases, with 16 bases sitting between them. CDR1 ENHRY and CDR2 SYGVKD come from the germline V gene. The CDR3 length is 14 residues. The DNA of the CDR3 is TGTGCCATCAGCGTCGAGGGGGTTGCGGGGGAGCTGTTTTTT. Its protein is CAISVEGVAGELFF.

This clonotype was found many times. The chain joins TRBV20-1 to TRBJ1-4; 8 bases are shared with TRBD1. CDR1 is DFQATT and CDR2 is SNEGSKA in the germline V gene (reference sequence). The CDR3 runs 13 residues. Trimming took 3 bases from V and 6 from J; bases not matched to a gene: 3. The CDR3 region has the DNA TGCAGTGCTAGTGAGACAGGGGATGAAAAACTGTTTTTT. Translated, it gives CSASETGDEKLFF.

This clonotype was counted ten times or more. This chain's CDR3 is CASSLGGMSRSSGELFF. The CDR3 DNA follows: TGTGCCAGCAGCTTAGGAGGAATGTCCCGGTCGTCCGGGGAGCTGTTTTTT. The rearrangement uses TRBV7-2 and TRBJ2-2; D unclear. CDR3 length equals 17 residues. V was clipped by 1 base and J by 6 bases, with 18 bases between them. From germline, CDR1 is SGHTA and CDR2 FQGNSA.

This clonotype occurred many times. The J gene is TRBJ1-3, the V gene TRBV30; perhaps TRBD1 as D (5 bases). Trimming took 3 bases from V and 4 from J, leaving 10 bases between them. This CDR3 comprises 13 residues. Germline lookup yields CDR1 GTSNPN and CDR2 SVGIG (reference sequence). DNA for the CDR3: TGTGCCTGGAGGTGGGGCGGAGGAAACACCATATATTTT. Its protein is CAWRWGGGNTIYF.

Ten or more counts support this clonotype. This sequence joins TRBV5-1 and TRBJ2-7; the match to TRBD1 covers 10 bases. The CDR3 runs 14 residues. Germline V gene data show CDR1 as SGHRS and CDR2 as YFSETQ. Trimming cost V 6 bases and J 3 bases; bases outside gene matches: 6. The DNA for the CDR3 is TGCGCCAGCAACTCAGGGACAGGGGACTACGAGCAGTACTTC. Translating gives CASNSGTGDYEQYF.

This clonotype was observed many times. The CDR3 is CASSLNRDSSAFF. The CDR3 DNA reads as TGTGCCAGCAGCCTAAACAGGGACTCCTCGGCTTTCTTT. The chain has TRBV11-2 and TRBJ1-1; weak D call: TRBD1 (6 bases). The CDR3 has 13 amino acids. CDR1 and CDR2 (germline): SGHAT, FQNNGV. The V end was cut by 5 bases, the J end by 11 bases, with 18 bases between.

The chain links TRBV2 to TRBJ1-4, with 7 bases lining up with TRBD1. Germline V gene data show CDR1 as SNHLY and CDR2 as FYNNEI. The J segment lost 4 bases and the V segment lost 7 bases, leaving 6 bases of the junction unmatched. The CDR3 sequence is 14 residues long. The CDR3 region has the DNA TGTGCCAGCACTTGGGGGACAGTTAATGAAAAACTGTTTTTT. Its protein is CASTWGTVNEKLFF. Full variable domain (rest looked up from reference TRBV2 and TRBJ1-4): EPEVTQTPSHQVTQMGQEVILRCVPISNHLYFYWYRQILGQKVEFLVSFYNNEISEKSEIFDDQFSVERPDGSNFTLKIRSTKLEDSAMYFCASTWGTVNEKLFFGSGTQLSVL.

Many counts were recorded for this clonotype. V gene TRBV5-4 combines with J gene TRBJ1-1; D remains unclear. CDR3 length: 15 amino acids. The germline V gene has CDR1 SGHNT and CDR2 YYREEE (reference sequence). Trimming removed 5 bases at V and 3 bases at J, with 17 bases between. The chain's CDR3 is CASSTIGSADTEAFF. CDR3 nucleotide sequence: TGTGCCAGCAGTACGATCGGGTCAGCGGACACTGAAGCTTTCTTT. The variable domain in full, with the rest retrieved from reference TRBV5-4 and TRBJ1-1, is ETGVTQSPTHLIKTRGQQVTLRCSSQSGHNTVSWYQQALGQGPQFIFQYYREEENGRGNFPPRFSGLQFPNYSSELNVNALELDDSALYLCASSTIGSADTEAFFGQGTRLTVV.

This clonotype was seen at least ten times. The rearrangement links TRBV20-1 to TRBJ2-3; 9 positions match TRBD2. The CDR3 has 16 amino acids. V was clipped by 3 bases and J by 6 bases; unmatched bases: 13. Germline V gives CDR1 DFQATT, CDR2 SNEGSKA (reference sequence). The CDR3 sequence is CSASKSSGDAWDTQYF. As DNA, the CDR3 is TGCAGTGCTAGCAAGTCTAGCGGGGATGCTTGGGATACGCAGTATTTT.

This clonotype was seen ten or more times. V usage is TRBV5-1 and J usage is TRBJ2-5, with 12 bases matching TRBD2. Germline CDR1 reads SGHRS; CDR2 reads YFSETQ. CDR3 length: 16 residues. V was clipped by 0 bases and J by 2 bases; unmatched bases: 2. The CDR3 sequence is CASSLAGLAGQETQYF. CDR3 nucleotides: TGCGCCAGCAGCTTGGCAGGACTAGCGGGACAAGAGACCCAGTACTTC.

This clonotype was counted at least ten times. The V gene is TRBV5-1, the J gene TRBJ2-4, with 7 bases aligning to TRBD2. Trimming removed 3 bases from V and 0 bases from J; junction bases left unmatched: 6. This CDR3 region has 16 residues. Germline lookup yields CDR1 SGHRS and CDR2 YFSETQ. The CDR3 DNA sequence: TGCGCCAGCAGCTCCTCTAGCGGCCTAGCCAAAAACATTCAGTACTTC. Encoded protein: CASSSSSGLAKNIQYF.

At least ten counts were recorded for this clonotype. The chain is built from TRBV5-1 and TRBJ2-3; the D gene is possibly TRBD2 (6 bases). The V gene lost 4 bases and the J gene lost 2 bases, with 17 bases spanning the gap. The V gene's germline CDR1 is SGHRS and CDR2 YFSETQ. The CDR3 contains 16 residues. The CDR3 DNA sequence: TGCGCCAGCAGCGGAGGAGGGTTGCGGGACACAGATACGCAGTATTTT. It encodes CASSGGGLRDTDTQYF.

The chain couples TRBV6-1 to TRBJ2-7; tentatively, D is TRBD1 (5 bases). Trimming shortened V by 5 bases and J by 2 bases, and 13 bases separated the two germline ends. In germline, CDR1 is MNHNS, CDR2 SASEGT. This CDR3 region has 14 residues. The CDR3 DNA follows: TGTGCCAGCAGTCCCCAGGGTGGGCCCTACGAGCAGTACTTC. Translating it yields CASSPQGGPYEQYF.

Many counts were recorded for this clonotype. The gene calls are TRBV4-2 and TRBJ1-2; 7 positions match TRBD1. This CDR3 region has 16 residues. V lost 3 bases and J lost 2; bases outside the gene matches: 9. Germline-derived CDR1 and CDR2 are LGHNA and YNFKEQ. This chain's CDR3 is CASSQAKTGNNYGYTF. As DNA, the CDR3 is TGTGCCAGCAGCCAGGCAAAGACAGGGAACAACTATGGCTACACCTTC.

V is TRBV4-1 and J is TRBJ2-5; perhaps TRBD2 as D (5 bases). This CDR3 is 14 amino acids long. Trimming left V 4 bases short and J 5 bases short, with 14 bases between. CDR1 MGHRA and CDR2 YSYEKL come from the germline V gene. CDR3 residues: CASSRGPPGETQYF. CDR3 nucleotides: TGCGCCAGCAGCCGAGGGCCCCCGGGGGAGACCCAGTACTTC.

This clonotype was observed once. A clone one base away is much larger, so this may be a read error. The V and J genes are TRBV20-1 and TRBJ2-7; no firm D call. The length of the CDR3 is 13 residues. V shed 4 bases and J shed 4 bases, with 14 bases lying between them. Germline-derived CDR1 and CDR2 are DFQATT and SNEGSKA (reference sequence). CDR3 sequence (DNA): TGCAGTGCTAAGGGAAGTCCCCCTTACGAGCAGTACTTC. This codes for CSAKGSPPYEQYF.

At least ten counts were recorded for this clonotype. The chain links TRBV28 to TRBJ2-5, with 15 positions matching TRBD2. CDR3 length: 17 amino acids. Germline V gene sequence: CDR1 MDHEN, CDR2 SYDVKM. The trim removed 5 bases at V and 4 bases at J, leaving 8 bases unmatched. The CDR3 DNA sequence: TGTGCCAGCAGTGCCCCACCGGGACTAGCGGGAGGAGAGACCCAGTACTTC. It is translated as CASSAPPGLAGGETQYF.